These T cell receptor beta chains were read from a single sample in a study of T cells in localized non-small cell lung cancer. Sequencing used immunoSEQ multiplex PCR; TCRdb keeps in-frame clones, though not all of them. The sample holds about 39,000 clones, 70% to 80% seen once. Sequenced here: PBMCs, sampled before any cancer treatment. These receptors all come from a woman between 35 and 70 years old with stage II squamous cell lung carcinoma. CDR3s include the opening cysteine and the closing phenylalanine or tryptophan. Each record gives: V gene, D gene, J gene, clone size, CDR3 DNA, CDR3 protein. The D gene is left open where the match is weak. For some rows the clone size is stated as once, few or many, or as a class when expanded; others skip it.

v_gene: TRBV27
d_gene: .
j_gene: TRBJ2-5
abundance: .
CDR3nt: TGTGCCAGCAGTAGGGGTAGAATAGGAGAGACCCAGTACTTC
CDR3aa: CASSRGRIGETQYF

v_gene: TRBV28
d_gene: .
j_gene: TRBJ1-5
abundance: .
CDR3nt: TGTGCCAGCAGGGCCCCGGGAGGCAATCAGCCCCAGCATTTT
CDR3aa: CASRAPGGNQPQHF

v_gene: TRBV28
d_gene: .
j_gene: TRBJ1-1
abundance: .
CDR3nt: TGTGCCAGCAGTTGGGATAACACTGAAGCTTTCTTT
CDR3aa: CASSWDNTEAFF

v_gene: TRBV7-9
d_gene: .
j_gene: TRBJ1-4
abundance: .
CDR3nt: TGTGCCAGCAGCTTACGGAGTTTTAATGAAAAACTGTTTTTT
CDR3aa: CASSLRSFNEKLFF

v_gene: TRBV6-1
d_gene: .
j_gene: TRBJ1-1
abundance: .
CDR3nt: TGTGCCAGCAGTGAAGGTCGGGCGCTGAACACTGAAGCTTTCTTT
CDR3aa: CASSEGRALNTEAFF

v_gene: TRBV6-5
d_gene: .
j_gene: TRBJ2-7
abundance: .
CDR3nt: TGTGCCAGCAGCCCCACGGGGACCCCATCCTACGAGCAGTACTTC
CDR3aa: CASSPTGTPSYEQYF

v_gene: TRBV6-1
d_gene: .
j_gene: TRBJ2-5
abundance: .
CDR3nt: TGTGCCAGCAGTGAAGCGGGCCAGCAAGAGACCCAGTACTTC
CDR3aa: CASSEAGQQETQYF

v_gene: TRBV28
d_gene: .
j_gene: TRBJ2-3
abundance: .
CDR3nt: TGTGCCAGCAGTTTGGGCAGGGGAGCAGATACGCAGTATTTT
CDR3aa: CASSLGRGADTQYF

v_gene: TRBV9
d_gene: .
j_gene: TRBJ1-4
abundance: .
CDR3nt: TGTGCCAGCAGCGTAACACAGTCTAATGAAAAACTGTTTTTT
CDR3aa: CASSVTQSNEKLFF

v_gene: TRBV11-2
d_gene: TRBD2
j_gene: TRBJ2-7
abundance: few
CDR3nt: TGTGCCAGCAGCTTTACTAGCGGACCCTCCTACGAGCAGTACTTC
CDR3aa: CASSFTSGPSYEQYF

v_gene: TRBV14
d_gene: .
j_gene: TRBJ1-2
abundance: .
CDR3nt: TGTGCCAGCAGTCGAAAGGGGCCTGGAGAAGGGTCGGATGGCTACACCTTC
CDR3aa: CASSRKGPGEGSDGYTF

v_gene: TRBV2
d_gene: .
j_gene: TRBJ2-5
abundance: few
CDR3nt: TGTGCCAGCATCAGGCCCCCGGGTGCGACCCAGTACTTC
CDR3aa: CASIRPPGATQYF

v_gene: TRBV6-5
d_gene: .
j_gene: TRBJ2-7
abundance: once
CDR3nt: TGTGCCAGCAGTGAAGCCACCGAGCAGTACTTC
CDR3aa: CASSEATEQYF

v_gene: TRBV6-6
d_gene: .
j_gene: TRBJ1-5
abundance: .
CDR3nt: TGTGCCAGCAGCAAACAGGGTCTGGTTAGCAATCAGCCCCAGCATTTT
CDR3aa: CASSKQGLVSNQPQHF

v_gene: TRBV29-1
d_gene: .
j_gene: TRBJ1-5
abundance: .
CDR3nt: TGCAGCGTTGGGGGGGGCGATCAGCCCCAGCATTTT
CDR3aa: CSVGGGDQPQHF

v_gene: TRBV2
d_gene: .
j_gene: TRBJ2-1
abundance: .
CDR3nt: TGTGCCAGCAGTGAACCTAGTACCGCTGAGCAGTTCTTC
CDR3aa: CASSEPSTAEQFF

v_gene: TRBV28
d_gene: .
j_gene: TRBJ2-7
abundance: .
CDR3nt: TGTGCCAGCACTTCCCAGGGTTACGAGCAGTACTTC
CDR3aa: CASTSQGYEQYF

v_gene: TRBV5-1
d_gene: TRBD1
j_gene: TRBJ2-6
abundance: .
CDR3nt: TGCGCCAGCAGCGGTACAGGGGGCACTGGGGCCAACGTCCTGACTTTC
CDR3aa: CASSGTGGTGANVLTF

v_gene: TRBV7-9
d_gene: .
j_gene: TRBJ2-7
abundance: .
CDR3nt: TGTGCCAGCAGCTCCTCACCCGGGACCTCATCAGTGTACGAGCAGTACTTC
CDR3aa: CASSSSPGTSSVYEQYF

v_gene: TRBV7-8
d_gene: .
j_gene: TRBJ2-5
abundance: .
CDR3nt: TGTGCCAGCAGCTTAGTAGGGGGAACTAAAGAGACCCAGTACTTC
CDR3aa: CASSLVGGTKETQYF

v_gene: TRBV9
d_gene: .
j_gene: TRBJ1-1
abundance: .
CDR3nt: TGTGCCAGCAGCGGGGACACACCTCCGAACACTGAAGCTTTCTTT
CDR3aa: CASSGDTPPNTEAFF

v_gene: TRBV2
d_gene: TRBD1
j_gene: TRBJ2-7
abundance: .
CDR3nt: TGTGCCAGCAGGCTAGGGGGGACAGGGGCCTACGAGCAGTACTTC
CDR3aa: CASRLGGTGAYEQYF

v_gene: TRBV27
d_gene: TRBD1
j_gene: TRBJ1-1
abundance: .
CDR3nt: TGTGCCAGCAGTTTATCCACAGGGGGTAGCACTGAAGCTTTCTTT
CDR3aa: CASSLSTGGSTEAFF

v_gene: TRBV18
d_gene: .
j_gene: TRBJ1-1
abundance: .
CDR3nt: TGTGCCAGCTCACCAGCCATCGAACTGAACACTGAGGCTTTCTTT
CDR3aa: CASSPAIELNTEAFF

v_gene: TRBV2
d_gene: TRBD1
j_gene: TRBJ1-5
abundance: .
CDR3nt: TGTGCCAGCAGCGAACAGGGGTGGGAAGATCAGCCCCAGCATTTT
CDR3aa: CASSEQGWEDQPQHF

v_gene: TRBV19
d_gene: TRBD1
j_gene: TRBJ2-6
abundance: .
CDR3nt: TGTGCCAGCCTCGGACAGGGTACACCCGTCTCTGGGGCCAACGTCCTGACTTTC
CDR3aa: CASLGQGTPVSGANVLTF

v_gene: TRBV27
d_gene: .
j_gene: TRBJ1-1
abundance: .
CDR3nt: TGTGCCAGCAGTTTTCAGTTGAACACTGAAGCTTTCTTT
CDR3aa: CASSFQLNTEAFF

v_gene: TRBV6-6
d_gene: .
j_gene: TRBJ1-1
abundance: .
CDR3nt: TGTGCCAGCAGTTACGACAGACTGAACACTGAAGCTTTCTTT
CDR3aa: CASSYDRLNTEAFF

v_gene: TRBV27
d_gene: .
j_gene: TRBJ2-2
abundance: .
CDR3nt: TGTGCCAGCAGCCCGACAGCGGGCGGGGAGCTGTTTTTT
CDR3aa: CASSPTAGGELFF

v_gene: TRBV5-6
d_gene: .
j_gene: TRBJ2-1
abundance: .
CDR3nt: TGTGCCAGCAGCTTGGTGTCTAGCTACAATGAGCAGTTCTTC
CDR3aa: CASSLVSSYNEQFF

v_gene: TRBV6-5
d_gene: .
j_gene: TRBJ1-5
abundance: .
CDR3nt: TGTGCCAGCAGTTCGGCACGGAATCAGCCCCAGCATTTT
CDR3aa: CASSSARNQPQHF

v_gene: TRBV5-1
d_gene: TRBD1
j_gene: TRBJ2-3
abundance: .
CDR3nt: TGCGCCAGCAGCACCGGGACAGCCACCACAGATACGCAGTATTTT
CDR3aa: CASSTGTATTDTQYF

v_gene: TRBV7-3
d_gene: TRBD1
j_gene: TRBJ1-2
abundance: .
CDR3nt: TGTGCCAGCAGCTTAACGGGACAGGGTAGCTATGGCTACACCTTC
CDR3aa: CASSLTGQGSYGYTF

v_gene: TRBV7-3
d_gene: TRBD1
j_gene: TRBJ2-7
abundance: once
CDR3nt: TGTGCCAGCAGCTTAGCTCGCGGGGGACAGGGGTCTTACGAGCAGTACTTC
CDR3aa: CASSLARGGQGSYEQYF

v_gene: TRBV27
d_gene: TRBD2
j_gene: TRBJ2-3
abundance: .
CDR3nt: TGTGCCAGTCGACTAGCTAGCACAGATACGCAGTATTTT
CDR3aa: CASRLASTDTQYF

v_gene: TRBV7-8
d_gene: TRBD1
j_gene: TRBJ1-5
abundance: .
CDR3nt: TGTGCAGTAGGGACAGGTCATCAGCCCCAGCATTTT
CDR3aa: CAVGTGHQPQHF

v_gene: TRBV19
d_gene: TRBD1
j_gene: TRBJ1-1
abundance: few
CDR3nt: TGTGCCAGTAGGGGACAGGGGGACACTGAAGCTTTCTTT
CDR3aa: CASRGQGDTEAFF

v_gene: TRBV28
d_gene: TRBD2
j_gene: TRBJ2-5
abundance: .
CDR3nt: TGTGCCAGCGGAGCGGGAGGACGGGAGACCCAGTACTTC
CDR3aa: CASGAGGRETQYF

v_gene: TRBV6-5
d_gene: .
j_gene: TRBJ1-2
abundance: .
CDR3nt: TGTGCCAGCAGTTACTCGAGAGGGTTCGGTTATGGCTACACCTTC
CDR3aa: CASSYSRGFGYGYTF

v_gene: TRBV9
d_gene: TRBD2
j_gene: TRBJ2-7
abundance: .
CDR3nt: TGTGCCAGCAGCGTAGCGGGAGGGGGATTTGACTCCTACGAGCAGTACTTC
CDR3aa: CASSVAGGGFDSYEQYF

v_gene: TRBV5-4
d_gene: .
j_gene: TRBJ1-3
abundance: .
CDR3nt: TGTGCCAGCAGCTTGGGGGGGGCCTCTGGAAACACCATATATTTT
CDR3aa: CASSLGGASGNTIYF

v_gene: TRBV4-2
d_gene: TRBD1
j_gene: TRBJ2-5
abundance: .
CDR3nt: TGTGCCAGCAGCCAAGACTTGAGCGACAGGGGTGAGACCCAGTACTTC
CDR3aa: CASSQDLSDRGETQYF

v_gene: TRBV7-2
d_gene: .
j_gene: TRBJ2-5
abundance: few
CDR3nt: TGTGCCAGCAGCTTCGGACTATCTGAGACCCAGTACTTC
CDR3aa: CASSFGLSETQYF

v_gene: TRBV18
d_gene: .
j_gene: TRBJ2-5
abundance: .
CDR3nt: TGTGCCAGCTCGGCGGGACAACAAGAGACCCAGTACTTC
CDR3aa: CASSAGQQETQYF

v_gene: TRBV11-3
d_gene: .
j_gene: TRBJ2-2
abundance: .
CDR3nt: TGTGCCAGCAGCTTTGGCGGGAACACCGGGGAGCTGTTTTTT
CDR3aa: CASSFGGNTGELFF

v_gene: TRBV7-9
d_gene: .
j_gene: TRBJ1-5
abundance: .
CDR3nt: TGTGCCAGCAGCTTGTCCGGGACTGATAATCAGCCCCAGCATTTT
CDR3aa: CASSLSGTDNQPQHF

v_gene: TRBV6-5
d_gene: .
j_gene: TRBJ1-2
abundance: .
CDR3nt: TGTGCCAGCAGTTACTCCGGGACCTCCGGGGGCTACACCTTC
CDR3aa: CASSYSGTSGGYTF

v_gene: TRBV27
d_gene: .
j_gene: TRBJ2-2
abundance: few
CDR3nt: TGTGCCAGCAGTTCTCTCGGTGGCACCGGGGAGCTGTTTTTT
CDR3aa: CASSSLGGTGELFF

v_gene: TRBV5-5
d_gene: .
j_gene: TRBJ1-5
abundance: .
CDR3nt: TGTGCCAGCAGCTTGTGGGCCAGGGATAATCAGCCCCAGCATTTT
CDR3aa: CASSLWARDNQPQHF

v_gene: TRBV6-5
d_gene: .
j_gene: TRBJ1-1
abundance: .
CDR3nt: TGTGCCAGCAGTGAGGAGACATCGAACACTGAAGCTTTCTTT
CDR3aa: CASSEETSNTEAFF

v_gene: TRBV11-2
d_gene: .
j_gene: TRBJ1-3
abundance: .
CDR3nt: TGTGCCAGCAGCTCGGGGGAGATCGGAAACACCATATATTTT
CDR3aa: CASSSGEIGNTIYF

v_gene: TRBV11-3
d_gene: TRBD1
j_gene: TRBJ1-5
abundance: .
CDR3nt: TGTGCCAGCAGCTCGACCCGACAGGGTGGCGCTCAGCCCCAGCATTTT
CDR3aa: CASSSTRQGGAQPQHF

v_gene: TRBV6-5
d_gene: .
j_gene: TRBJ1-5
abundance: .
CDR3nt: TGTGCCAGCAGTTATACGGGGGATAACAATCAGCCCCAGCATTTT
CDR3aa: CASSYTGDNNQPQHF

v_gene: TRBV2
d_gene: .
j_gene: TRBJ2-2
abundance: .
CDR3nt: TGTGCCAGCACCTACCGGCAGGGGGGAACCGGGGAGCTGTTTTTT
CDR3aa: CASTYRQGGTGELFF

v_gene: TRBV2
d_gene: .
j_gene: TRBJ1-4
abundance: few
CDR3nt: TGTGCCAGCAGCGTTAATGAAAAACTGTTTTTT
CDR3aa: CASSVNEKLFF

v_gene: TRBV28
d_gene: .
j_gene: TRBJ1-1
abundance: .
CDR3nt: TGTGCCAGCAGGGGGGCAAGGCGGGCCAGGAACACTGAAGCTTTCTTT
CDR3aa: CASRGARRARNTEAFF

v_gene: TRBV6-1
d_gene: .
j_gene: TRBJ1-2
abundance: .
CDR3nt: TGTGCCAGCAGTGAAGCGCTGAGTAGGGGCTATGGCTACACCTTC
CDR3aa: CASSEALSRGYGYTF

v_gene: TRBV6-6
d_gene: TRBD1
j_gene: TRBJ1-1
abundance: .
CDR3nt: TGTGCCAGCGGAAAGCGGACAGGGACGAGACACACTGAAGCTTTCTTT
CDR3aa: CASGKRTGTRHTEAFF

v_gene: TRBV6-5
d_gene: TRBD1
j_gene: TRBJ2-7
abundance: .
CDR3nt: TGTGCCAGCAGGGGACAGGGGCCGGGCGAGCAGTACTTC
CDR3aa: CASRGQGPGEQYF

v_gene: TRBV5-4
d_gene: .
j_gene: TRBJ1-4
abundance: .
CDR3nt: TGTGCCAGCAGCCTTGCTGGCGAGACGGGGGAGGAAAAACTGTTTTTT
CDR3aa: CASSLAGETGEEKLFF